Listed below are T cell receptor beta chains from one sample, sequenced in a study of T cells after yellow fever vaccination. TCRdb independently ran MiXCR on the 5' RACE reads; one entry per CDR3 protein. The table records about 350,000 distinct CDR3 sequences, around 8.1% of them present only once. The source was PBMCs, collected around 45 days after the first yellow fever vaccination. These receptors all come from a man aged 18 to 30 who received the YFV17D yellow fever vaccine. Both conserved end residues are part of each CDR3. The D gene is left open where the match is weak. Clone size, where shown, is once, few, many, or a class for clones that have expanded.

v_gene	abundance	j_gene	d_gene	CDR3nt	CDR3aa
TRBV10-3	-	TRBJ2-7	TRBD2	TGTGCCATCAGTGAGTGGACTAGCGGGAAAGCCTACGAGCAGTACTTC	CAISEWTSGKAYEQYF
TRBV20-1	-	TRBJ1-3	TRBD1	TGCAGTGCCCCGGACAGGGGGATCGGAAACACCATATATTTT	CSAPDRGIGNTIYF
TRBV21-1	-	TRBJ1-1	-	TGTGCCACCGCTAAACTCCCAGCCCTAAGGCCCTCCATGAACACTGAAGCTTTCTTT	CATAKLPALRPSMNTEAFF
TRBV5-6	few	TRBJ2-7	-	TGTGCCAGCAGCGCGGACAGCTCCTACGAGCAGTACTTC	CASSADSSYEQYF
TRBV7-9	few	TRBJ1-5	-	TGTGCCAGCAAGAATGGGGGAGATCAGCCCCAGCATTTT	CASKNGGDQPQHF
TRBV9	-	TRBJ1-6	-	TGTGCCAGCAGCGTTGACATTAATAATTCACCCCTCCACTTT	CASSVDINNSPLHF
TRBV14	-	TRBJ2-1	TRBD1	TGTGCCAGCAGCGGATGGACAGGGATCAATGAGCAGTTCTTC	CASSGWTGINEQFF
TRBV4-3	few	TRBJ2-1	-	TGCGCCAGCAGCCAAGATCTCTGGAAGTACAATGAGCAGTTCTTC	CASSQDLWKYNEQFF
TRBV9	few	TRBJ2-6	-	TGTGCCAGCAGCCGAACAGGGTCGCCTACCTCTGGGGCCAACGTCCTGACTTTC	CASSRTGSPTSGANVLTF
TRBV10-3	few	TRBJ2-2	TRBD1	TGTGCGACAGGGGGACTCACGAACACCGGGGAGCTGTTTTTT	CATGGLTNTGELFF
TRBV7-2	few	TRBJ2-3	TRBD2	TGTGCCAGCAGCTCACCGGGGACTAGCGGGGGGGATACGCAGTATTTT	CASSSPGTSGGDTQYF
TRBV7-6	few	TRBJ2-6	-	TGTGCCAGCAGCTTAGGTCAGGGAGGATGGAGCTCTGGGGCCAACGTCCTGACTTTC	CASSLGQGGWSSGANVLTF
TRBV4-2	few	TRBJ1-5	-	TGTGCCAGCAGCCAGTTTAGCAATCAGCCCCAGCATTTT	CASSQFSNQPQHF
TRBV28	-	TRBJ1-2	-	TGTGCCAGCAGTCTCATGAGAGGGAGGGAGGCTAACTATGGCTACACCTTC	CASSLMRGREANYGYTF
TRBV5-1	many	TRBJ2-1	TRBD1	TGCGCCAGCAGCTTGATGGCCCCGACAGGGGTCAATGAGCAGTTCTTC	CASSLMAPTGVNEQFF
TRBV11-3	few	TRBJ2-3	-	TGTGCCAGCAGCTTAGAGAGGCAGGGCCGATCGAACAGATTAGATACGCAGTATTTT	CASSLERQGRSNRLDTQYF
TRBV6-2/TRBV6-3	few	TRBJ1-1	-	TGTGCCAGCAGTTCGCGTACTTTGGGGAACACTGAAGCTTTCTTT	CASSSRTLGNTEAFF
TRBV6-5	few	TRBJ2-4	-	TGTGCCAGCAGTTACCCATACAGCCTTAAGATTCAGTACTTC	CASSYPYSLKIQYF
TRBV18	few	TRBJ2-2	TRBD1	TGTGCCAGCTCACTTTCGGACAGGGGGAACACCGGGGAGCTGTTTTTT	CASSLSDRGNTGELFF
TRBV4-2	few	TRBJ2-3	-	TGTGCCAGCAGCCAAGTGCGCACAGATACGCAGTATTTT	CASSQVRTDTQYF
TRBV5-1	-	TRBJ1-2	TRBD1	TGCGCCAGCAGCTTAGGCCCCGAGGGGGCGGGTGGCTACACCTTC	CASSLGPEGAGGYTF
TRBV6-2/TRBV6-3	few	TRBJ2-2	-	TGTGCCAGCAGAACTAGAGGCCCCTCCGGGGAGCTGTTTTTT	CASRTRGPSGELFF
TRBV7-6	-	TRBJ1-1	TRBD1	TGTGCCAGCAGCTTGGTGGGGACAGCCTTCGAAGCTTTCTTT	CASSLVGTAFEAFF
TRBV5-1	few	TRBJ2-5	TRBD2	TGCGCCAGCAGCCCCGGGACTAGCGGATTAAAGGGCCAGTACTTC	CASSPGTSGLKGQYF
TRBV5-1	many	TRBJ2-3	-	TGCGCCAGCAGCTTGGCCCGGGGTCAAGATACGCAGTATTTT	CASSLARGQDTQYF
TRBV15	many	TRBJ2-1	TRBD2	TGTGCCACCAGCAGAGGACTAGCGGGGGGGTACAATGAGCAGTTCTTC	CATSRGLAGGYNEQFF
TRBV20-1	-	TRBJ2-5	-	TGCAGTGCCCTGTTCGAGTGGGGTGGGGAGACCCAGTACTTC	CSALFEWGGETQYF